This is a list of T cell receptor beta chains from one sample in a study of blood T cell repertoires in COVID-19. TCRdb keeps only in-frame clones here, not all; method: immunoSEQ multiplex PCR. The repertoire holds hundreds of thousands of clones, with approximately 83% as singletons. Sequencing was carried out using PBMCs or T cells enriched from blood (not recorded which). The receptor set was obtained from a man aged 30 to 45 who had recovered from COVID-19. The CDR3 runs from the conserved cysteine through the conserved F or W. D genes are given only for firm matches. Only part of the rows carry a size: once, few, many, or a class if the clone is expanded.

TRBV11-2,NA,NA,TRBJ1-5,CASSYSGGPNQPQHF,TGTGCCAGCAGTTATTCCGGGGGACCTAATCAGCCCCAGCATTTT
TRBV19,few,NA,TRBJ2-3,CASSEQGTSTDTQYF,TGTGCCAGTAGTGAACAGGGTACTAGCACAGATACGCAGTATTTT
TRBV6-6,NA,TRBD1,TRBJ1-5,CASSERQGAWNQPQHF,TGTGCCAGCAGCGAACGACAGGGGGCTTGGAATCAGCCCCAGCATTTT
TRBV30,NA,TRBD1,TRBJ2-2,CAGTGAPGELFF,TGTGCCGGGACAGGTGCCCCCGGGGAGCTGTTTTTT
TRBV13,once,NA,TRBJ1-2,CASTLQGLGGYTF,TGTGCCAGCACCTTACAGGGTTTAGGAGGCTACACCTTC
TRBV4-1,NA,NA,TRBJ2-7,CASSQERVGEQYF,TGCGCCAGCAGCCAAGAGAGGGTGGGCGAGCAGTACTTC
TRBV7-6,NA,TRBD1,TRBJ1-6,CASSSRQGDSPLHF,TGTGCCAGCAGCTCAAGACAGGGTGATTCACCCCTCCACTTT
TRBV29-1,NA,TRBD1,TRBJ2-2,CSGTGTGNTGELFF,TGCAGCGGGACCGGGACAGGGAACACCGGGGAGCTGTTTTTT
TRBV5-6,NA,TRBD1,TRBJ1-1,CASSLMAGGYVNTEAFF,TGTGCCAGCAGCTTAATGGCAGGGGGTTACGTGAACACTGAAGCTTTCTTT
TRBV3-1/TRBV3-2,NA,TRBD1,TRBJ2-1,CASSHSGQGYEQFF,TGTGCCAGCAGCCACTCGGGACAGGGTTATGAGCAGTTCTTC
TRBV24-1,NA,NA,TRBJ2-7,CATILQVLSYEQYF,TGTGCCACCATTCTCCAGGTATTATCCTACGAGCAGTACTTC
TRBV18,NA,NA,TRBJ1-1,CASSQSGGLSTEAFF,TGTGCCAGCTCGCAATCGGGGGGATTAAGCACTGAAGCTTTCTTT
TRBV6-5,few,TRBD1,TRBJ2-3,CASRDRGSADTQYF,TGTGCCAGCAGAGACAGGGGTTCTGCCGATACGCAGTATTTT
TRBV2,NA,NA,TRBJ1-4,CASSRTLATNEKLFF,TGTGCCAGCAGCCGAACCTTAGCAACTAATGAAAAACTGTTTTTT
TRBV29-1,NA,NA,TRBJ1-1,CSVVRTEAFF,TGCAGCGTTGTTCGCACTGAAGCTTTCTTT
TRBV12-3/TRBV12-4,NA,NA,TRBJ2-1,CASSRGASNEQFF,TGTGCCAGCAGTCGCGGGGCTTCTAATGAGCAGTTCTTC
TRBV7-8,NA,NA,TRBJ1-3,CASSLTGSRAGNTIYF,TGTGCCAGCAGCTTAACGGGTAGTAGAGCTGGAAACACCATATATTTT
TRBV10-3,NA,TRBD1,TRBJ1-2,CAISRDRALYGYTF,TGTGCCATCAGTCGGGACAGGGCTTTGTATGGCTACACCTTC
TRBV29-1,NA,NA,TRBJ2-3,CSVEDRFFHSTDTQYF,TGCAGCGTTGAAGATCGGTTTTTTCACAGCACAGATACGCAGTATTTT
TRBV24-1,NA,NA,TRBJ1-5,CATSESRGSNQPQHF,TGTGCCACCAGTGAGAGCAGAGGGAGCAATCAGCCCCAGCATTTT
TRBV3-1/TRBV3-2,NA,TRBD2,TRBJ2-3,CASVMASGATDTQYF,TGTGCCAGCGTAATGGCTAGCGGGGCCACAGATACGCAGTATTTT
TRBV30,once,NA,TRBJ2-7,CAWNPTGRGLYF,TGTGCCTGGAACCCAACGGGTAGGGGTCTGTACTTC
TRBV4-2,NA,NA,TRBJ1-2,CASSQATRGGYTF,TGTGCCAGCAGCCAAGCTACAAGGGGTGGCTACACCTTC
TRBV6-1,once,NA,TRBJ1-4,CASSEPRRIATNEKLFF,TGTGCCAGCAGTGAACCCCGGCGGATCGCAACTAATGAAAAACTGTTTTTT
TRBV18,once,NA,TRBJ2-5,CASSPPNQETQYF,TGTGCCAGCTCACCACCCAACCAAGAGACCCAGTACTTC
TRBV29-1,NA,TRBD1,TRBJ1-2,CSVAHRGPGGYTF,TGCAGCGTCGCGCACAGGGGCCCCGGCGGCTACACCTTC
TRBV27,NA,NA,TRBJ1-2,CASSWSAGEQGYGYTF,TGTGCCAGCAGCTGGTCGGCGGGGGAACAGGGCTATGGCTACACCTTC
TRBV7-2,once,NA,TRBJ1-1,CASRQSRQGNTEAFF,TGTGCCAGCAGACAATCGCGTCAGGGTAACACTGAAGCTTTCTTT
TRBV20-1,NA,NA,TRBJ1-1,CSAREGGRSFF,TGCAGTGCTAGAGAGGGGGGTAGATCTTTCTTT
TRBV5-6,NA,TRBD1,TRBJ1-1,CASSLAGTGTNTEAFF,TGTGCCAGCAGCTTGGCCGGGACAGGGACGAACACTGAAGCTTTCTTT
TRBV12-3/TRBV12-4,NA,NA,TRBJ1-2,CASSFAGYDGYTF,TGTGCCAGCAGTTTCGCAGGGTACGATGGCTACACCTTC
TRBV19,once,NA,TRBJ1-5,CASSIVWGGDGPQHF,TGTGCCAGTAGTATAGTCTGGGGGGGTGATGGGCCCCAGCATTTT
TRBV18,few,TRBD1,TRBJ2-4,CASSPRTGGQVKNIQYF,TGTGCCAGCTCACCAAGGACAGGGGGGCAAGTTAAAAACATTCAGTACTTC
TRBV6-2/TRBV6-3,NA,TRBD2,TRBJ2-3,CASTPRPGLALDLYF,TGTGCCAGCACCCCTCGCCCGGGACTAGCCCTTGATTTGTATTTT
TRBV11-1,few,TRBD1,TRBJ2-5,CASSSGQGVRAQYF,TGTGCCAGCAGCTCGGGACAGGGGGTCCGGGCCCAGTACTTC
TRBV28,NA,TRBD2,TRBJ2-1,CASRLAGTINYNEQFF,TGTGCCAGCAGGCTAGCGGGGACAATCAACTACAATGAGCAGTTCTTC
TRBV6-5,NA,TRBD1,TRBJ2-5,CASSSRDRGWTQYF,TGTGCCAGCAGTTCTAGGGACAGGGGGTGGACCCAGTACTTC
TRBV2,few,NA,TRBJ1-1,CAGQRQNTEAFF,TGTGCCGGCCAGCGGCAAAACACTGAAGCTTTCTTT